The 10 T cell receptor beta chains below were found in one sample sequenced in a study of T cells in Graves' hyperthyroidism and ophthalmopathy. TCR beta CDR3 sequences were amplified from RNA transcripts. First-round RT-PCR targeting the TCR CDR3 was performed with the HTBI primer set. TCRdb ran MiXCR on the multiplex PCR reads and lists one entry per CDR3 protein. The sample records about 560,000 distinct CDR3 sequences, around 15% being singletons. The sequencing sample was made of blood. The receptors shown here come from a woman aged 18-29 years with Graves' hyperthyroidism.

A word on this clonotype: A read error may explain this, as a much larger clone is one base away. The CDR3 nucleotides read TGTGCCAGCAGTTTAATGACCACCCCCTACGAGCAGTACTTC. It translates to CASSLMTTPYEQYF. This chain connects TRBV28 to TRBJ2-7, with D hard to call. Trimming took 2 bases from V and 2 from J, leaving 10 bases between them. CDR3 length equals 14 residues. Per germline, CDR1 MDHEN and CDR2 SYDVKM.

This clonotype was seen more than once but under ten times. This sequence joins TRBV19 and TRBJ2-6; 8 nucleotides agree with TRBD1. This CDR3 has 18 amino acids. Germline V gene sequence: CDR1 LNHDA, CDR2 SQIVND (reference sequence). V dropped 2 bases and J dropped 0; count of bases not matched to a gene: 6. The CDR3 protein is CASSISGQGNSGANVLTF. CDR3 sequence (DNA): TGTGCCAGTAGTATATCAGGACAGGGCAACTCTGGGGCCAACGTCCTGACTTTC. Full variable domain (remainder filled in from reference TRBV19 and TRBJ2-6): DGGITQSPKYLFRKEGQNVTLSCEQNLNHDAMYWYRQDPGQGLRLIYYSQIVNDFQKGDIAEGYSVSREKKESFPLTVTSAQKNPTAFYLCASSISGQGNSGANVLTFGAGSRLTVL.

This clonotype turned up a few times. The V call is TRBV7-9, the J call TRBJ1-2; 9 nucleotides match TRBD1. This CDR3 is 16 amino acids long. V trimming: 6 bases; J trimming: 4 bases; junction bases outside the gene matches: 12. CDR1 and CDR2 from the germline V gene are SEHNR and FQNEAQ (reference sequence). In nucleotides, the CDR3 is TGTGCCAGCAGACCTGACGGACAGGGGAAGAGCTATGGCTACACCTTC. The encoded protein is CASRPDGQGKSYGYTF.

In its sample, this clonotype was seen a few times. This rearrangement joins TRBV29-1 to TRBJ1-3; D unresolved. The V and J ends lost 7 bases and 1 base respectively, with 11 bases between them. CDR1 is SQVTM and CDR2 is ANQGSEA in the germline V gene. The CDR3 loop spans 13 amino acids. In nucleotides, the CDR3 is TGCAGCGCCCGGAGAGGGTCTGGAAACACCATATATTTT. It encodes CSARRGSGNTIYF.

This clonotype was seen a handful of times. This rearrangement joins TRBV5-1 to TRBJ1-4, with D possibly TRBD1 on 5 matching bases. CDR3 length: 14 amino acids. Trimming stripped 2 bases from V and 5 bases from J, with 10 bases between. Germline lookup yields CDR1 SGHRS and CDR2 YFSETQ. CDR3 protein: CASSFTGGNEKLFF. The CDR3 DNA follows: TGCGCCAGCAGCTTCACAGGAGGGAATGAAAAACTGTTTTTT.

This chain uses TRBV28 with TRBJ1-5, with unresolved D. Germline V gives CDR1 MDHEN, CDR2 SYDVKM. The germline V and J ends were trimmed by 6 bases and 4 bases, with 7 bases remaining between them. The CDR3 totals 12 residues. The CDR3 DNA sequence: TGTGCCAGCAGGAAGAGAAATCAGCCCCAGCATTTT. Its translation is CASRKRNQPQHF.

This clonotype showed up many times. The chain links TRBV24-1 to TRBJ2-7; no clear D gene. The CDR3 contains 13 residues. V was pared by 6 bases and J by 7 bases, with 15 bases between. Germline CDR1 and CDR2: KGHDR and SFDVKD. CDR3 sequence: CATSTSYEGEQYF. CDR3 DNA sequence: TGTGCCACCAGTACCAGCTACGAAGGGGAGCAGTACTTC.

This clonotype was seen a handful of times. The chain links TRBV19 to TRBJ1-2; 7 nucleotides align to TRBD1. Germline V gene sequence: CDR1 LNHDA, CDR2 SQIVND (reference sequence). There are 15 residues in the CDR3. J was trimmed by 7 bases and V by 6 bases; bases with no gene match: 14. The CDR3, as DNA: TGTGCCAGTAGCCTGACAGGGATTCCCTTGAGTGGCTACACCTTC. This sequence encodes CASSLTGIPLSGYTF.

This chain connects TRBV6-1 to TRBJ2-4; 9 nucleotides align to TRBD1. The junction had 2 bases not matched to a gene; V was cut back by 1 base and J by 4 bases. The CDR3 consists of 15 residues. Germline V lookup: CDR1 MNHNS, CDR2 SASEGT. Here the CDR3 reads CASSEDGTGKNIQYF. For the CDR3, the DNA is TGTGCCAGCAGTGAAGACGGGACAGGGAAAAACATTCAGTACTTC.

The sample holds many counts of this clonotype. The rearrangement joins TRBV12-3 or TRBV12-4 to TRBJ1-1; D might be TRBD1 (5 bases). Trimming cost V 3 bases and J 0 bases, with 11 bases left between them. The CDR3 runs to 15 residues. This CDR3 is CASSFKRQLNTEAFF. The CDR3 DNA reads TGTGCCAGCAGTTTTAAAAGACAGCTGAACACTGAAGCTTTCTTT.